The clone carrying this TCR beta chain was picked up a small number of times. This sample stems from a study of identical twins. TCRdb re-called the 5' RACE reads through MiXCR, storing one row per CDR3 protein. The profile shows some 790,000 distinct CDR3 sequences, over 15% of them singletons. Trimming shortened V by 0 bases and J by 11 bases, and 7 bases separated the two germline ends. CDR1 LGHNA and CDR2 YSLEER come from the germline V gene. The CDR3 is 12 amino acids. This sample also appeared in a second study, on T cells expressing NK-cell markers. That paper adds: Seropositivity for HCMV was found in seven of the eight sequenced donors, with one seronegative. The study found these clonotypes also leading the CD3+CD56-NKG2C+ fraction in a handful of donors. It remained uncertain whether the expanded NKG2C+ T cell clones were specific for HCMV antigens.

The origin of this receptor is a woman between 18 and 30 years old in good health. This chain uses TRBV4-3 with TRBJ2-2; D gene unclear. The source material was PBMCs. The CDR3, as DNA: TGCGCCAGCAGCCAAGATCGGGTCGAGCTGTTTTTT. Translated: CASSQDRVELFF.